The rows below give T cell receptor beta chains drawn from one sample of a study of T cell repertoires in ileal Crohn's disease. Generated by immunoSEQ multiplex PCR, the TCRdb table keeps only in-frame clones and is missing some. The data show 7,500 or so clones, around 80% seen once. Sequencing used ileal tissue. The receptors shown here come from an adult with Crohn's disease. CDR3s include the opening cysteine and the closing phenylalanine or tryptophan. Fields, in order: J gene, V gene, CDR3 protein.

TRBJ2-7,TRBV18,CASSPQSGTAHEQYF
TRBJ2-3,TRBV6-1,CASSELAGGSDTQYF
TRBJ1-5,TRBV27,CASSGTGGNSNQPQHF
TRBJ2-5,TRBV5-1,CASSLRGSGGASETQYF
TRBJ2-7,TRBV13,CASSLGLSSGILLEQYF
TRBJ1-1,TRBV18,CASSPQAGTGGSYTEAFF
TRBJ2-4,TRBV21-1,CASSNSLAFYSAKNIQYF
TRBJ2-5,TRBV6-1,CASHLTGQETQYF
TRBJ1-6,TRBV28,CATNRGELMGNSPLHF
TRBJ2-6,TRBV4-2,CASSQDTNSGANVLTF
TRBJ2-7,TRBV6-5,CASSYSGGGVYEQYF
TRBJ2-7,TRBV30,CAWSSKPGQGKYEQYF
TRBJ2-3,TRBV6-1,CASSLTSGGPDTQYF
TRBJ1-1,TRBV6-5,CASIPPGTENTEAFF
TRBJ2-7,TRBV4-1,CASSPQFQDLYEQYF
TRBJ1-4,TRBV15,CATSRVLGDQEKLFF
TRBJ2-5,TRBV7-6,CASTVGGNQETQYF
TRBJ1-2,TRBV5-1,CASSLGQDGYTF
TRBJ2-3,TRBV6-6,CASSPGGGDTQYF
TRBJ2-5,TRBV27,CASSPLGGTTQYF
TRBJ1-4,TRBV16,CASSLVRSANEKLFF
TRBJ2-7,TRBV9,CASSVAGGEYEQYF
TRBJ2-1,TRBV12-5,CASGWGFGGDEQFF
TRBJ2-6,TRBV7-9,CASSPTVTSGANVLTF
TRBJ2-5,TRBV27,CASSFGGGVETQYF
TRBJ1-1,TRBV29-1,CSVVTGAEAFF
TRBJ1-4,TRBV5-4,CASSRKQGTNEKLFF
TRBJ1-5,TRBV30,CAWNPGSNQPQHF
TRBJ1-1,TRBV15,CATSRDPVTQGTEAFF
TRBJ2-1,TRBV6-6,CASSISGEQFF
TRBJ1-6,TRBV2,CASSDNIWGSPLHF
TRBJ1-2,TRBV5-4,CASSFSTGQGDGYTF
TRBJ2-5,TRBV5-6,CASRRGIVGETQYF
TRBJ1-5,TRBV27,CASSPRGDPYSNQPQHF
TRBJ2-2,TRBV27,CARSPYTSNTGELFF
TRBJ1-5,TRBV4-1,CASSQVFREGQPQHF
TRBJ2-7,TRBV6-5,CASSFFRLAGVYEQYF
TRBJ2-3,TRBV4-1,CASSQGAGRETDTQYF
TRBJ1-3,TRBV9,CASSVEGGALDTIYF
TRBJ2-1,TRBV18,CASSSTTQGARFNEQFF
TRBJ2-1,TRBV5-6,CASSTEGGGLDEQFF
TRBJ2-1,TRBV6-4,CASSDSTNRSYNEQFF
TRBJ1-3,TRBV13,CASSLTGNTIYF
TRBJ2-1,TRBV2,CASSEAGNEQFF
TRBJ1-1,TRBV2,CASSPPPQGTEAFF
TRBJ1-1,TRBV11-2,CASSFLWDSTEAFF
TRBJ2-1,TRBV4-2,CASSQDDWDYNEQFF
TRBJ2-5,TRBV6-5,CATLGGVQETQYF